This TCR beta chain was obtained from a study of cytomegalovirus exposure and HLA in healthy donors. Data came from immunoSEQ multiplex PCR; TCRdb stores just in-frame clones and leaves some out. The sample has 71,000 or so clones, over 85% seen once. The TCR originated in a man aged 18 to 29 in good health and CMV-seropositive. The sequencing sample was made of PBMCs.

The CDR3 nucleotides are TGTGCCAGCAGCGACAGGGGCTACGAGCAGTACTTC. It encodes CASSDRGYEQYF. The gene calls are TRBV5-6 and TRBJ2-7; 8 bases align to TRBD1. From germline, CDR1 is SGHDT and CDR2 YYEEEE. J gave up 3 bases and V 4 bases, and 0 bases lay outside the gene matches. There are 12 residues in the CDR3.